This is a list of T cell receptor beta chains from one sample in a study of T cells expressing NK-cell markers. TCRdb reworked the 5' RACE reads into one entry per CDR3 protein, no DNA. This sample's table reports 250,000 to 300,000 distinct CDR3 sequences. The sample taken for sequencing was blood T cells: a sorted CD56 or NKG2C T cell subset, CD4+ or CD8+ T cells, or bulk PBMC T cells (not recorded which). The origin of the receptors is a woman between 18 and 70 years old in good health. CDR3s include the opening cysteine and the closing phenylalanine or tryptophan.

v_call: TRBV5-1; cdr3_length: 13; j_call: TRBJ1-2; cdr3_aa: CASSFETTYGYTF
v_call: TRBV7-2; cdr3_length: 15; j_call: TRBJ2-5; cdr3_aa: CASSLVNWGGETQYF
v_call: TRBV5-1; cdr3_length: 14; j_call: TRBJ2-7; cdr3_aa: CASKAGEGEEEQYF
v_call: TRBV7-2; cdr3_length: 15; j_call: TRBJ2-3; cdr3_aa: CASSPDGLSTDTQYF
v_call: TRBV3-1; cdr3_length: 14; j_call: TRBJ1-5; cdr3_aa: CASSRGLNNQPQHF
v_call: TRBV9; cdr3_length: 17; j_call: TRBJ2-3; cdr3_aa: CASSDGGLSGVTDTQYF
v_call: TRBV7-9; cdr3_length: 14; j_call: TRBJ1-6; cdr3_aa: CASSLARANSPLHF
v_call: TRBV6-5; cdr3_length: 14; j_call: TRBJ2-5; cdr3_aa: CASSYSMARGTQYF
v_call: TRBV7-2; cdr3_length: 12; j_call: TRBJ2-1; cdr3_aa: CASSSRGVEQFF
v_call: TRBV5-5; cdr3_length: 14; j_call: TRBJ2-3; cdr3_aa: CASSTGAVTDTQYF
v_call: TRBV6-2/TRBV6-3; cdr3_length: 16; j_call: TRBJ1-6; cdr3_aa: CASSSRTGSSRSPLHF
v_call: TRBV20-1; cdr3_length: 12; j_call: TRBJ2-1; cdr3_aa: CTDEGRYNEQFF
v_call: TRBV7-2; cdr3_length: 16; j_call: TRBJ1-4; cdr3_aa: CASSYTTRGAGEKLFF
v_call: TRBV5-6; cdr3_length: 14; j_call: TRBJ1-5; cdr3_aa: CASSSDGSNQPQHF
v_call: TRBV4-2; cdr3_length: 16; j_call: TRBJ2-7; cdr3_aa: CASSQEGQVSSYEQYF
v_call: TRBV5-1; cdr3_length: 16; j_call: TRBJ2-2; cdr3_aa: CASSPLSRANTGELFF
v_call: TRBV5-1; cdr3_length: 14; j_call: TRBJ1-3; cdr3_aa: CASSLAPSGNTIYF
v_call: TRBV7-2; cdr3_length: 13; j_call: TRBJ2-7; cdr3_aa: CASLRTGTYEQYF
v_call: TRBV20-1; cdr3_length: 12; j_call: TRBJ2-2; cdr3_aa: CSARTTTGELFF
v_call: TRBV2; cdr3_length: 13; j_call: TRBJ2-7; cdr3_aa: CASRRGGGPEQYF
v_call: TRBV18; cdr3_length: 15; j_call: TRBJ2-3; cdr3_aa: CASSQRGGDTDTQYF
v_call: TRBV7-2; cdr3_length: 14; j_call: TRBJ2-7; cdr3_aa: CASSRGDLPYEQYF
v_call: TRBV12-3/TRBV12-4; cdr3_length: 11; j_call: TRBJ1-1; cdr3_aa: CASSPTGEAFF